This TCR beta chain comes out of a study of molecular identifiers for immune sequencing clone quantification. Looking at the study overall: Replicate experiments divided RNA from about 19,000 or 110,000 naive CD8 cells into five parts and sequenced four. Study results and caveats: A shared barcode on identical TCR molecules could lead to underestimated sizes for highly expanded clones.

This clonotype occurred many times. Its antigen is as yet unknown. Germline trimming cut 7 bases from V and 5 bases from J; bases unmatched to any gene: 10. The CDR3 spans 14 residues. Naive CD8 T cells were sorted, and the gate applied was CD8+CD4-CCR7+CD45RA+. Preparation of the bulk TCR libraries relied on previously described methods and listed TCR primers. TCRdb reprocessed the PCR reads via MiXCR and lists one record per CDR3 protein. The sample contains 85,000 to 120,000 distinct CDR3 sequences, about 35% of which appear only once. The receptor comes from a human donor in good health. Some libraries in this study had Jurkat cell RNA spiked in. Sequencing used naive CD8+ T cells from blood, with Jurkat cell RNA spiked in. Subset defined: FACS-sorted CD8+CD4-CCR7+CD45RA+ naive T cells. J is TRBJ1-1 and V is TRBV12-3 or TRBV12-4; 7 nucleotides match TRBD1. As DNA, the CDR3 is TGTGCCAGCACCCAGAGGGGGCGGGGAACTGAAGCTTTCTTT. Protein: CASTQRGRGTEAFF.